A selection of T cell receptor beta chains follows, all from one sample in a study of somatic mutations in cytotoxic T cells in rheumatoid arthritis. Measured with immunoSEQ multiplex PCR; TCRdb has only the in-frame clones, and not every one. The repertoire holds roughly 15,000 clones, with roughly 73% as singletons. The sequencing sample was made of CD8+ T cells sorted from blood. The receptors shown here come from an adult with rheumatoid arthritis. CDR3s include the opening cysteine and the closing phenylalanine or tryptophan. Fields, in order: CDR3 protein, CDR3 DNA, clone size, D gene, J gene, CDR3 length, V gene. D genes are given only for firm matches. The size entry is marked missing in some rows and otherwise reads once, few, many or a size class.

CDR3 protein: CASRTGSGSPLHF
CDR3 DNA: TGTGCCAGCAGGACAGGCTCAGGTTCACCCCTCCACTTT
clone size: medium-sized
D gene: -
J gene: TRBJ1-6
CDR3 length: 13
V gene: TRBV2

CDR3 protein: CASSLMGQITDTQYF
CDR3 DNA: TGTGCCAGCAGTTTAATGGGCCAGATCACAGATACGCAGTATTTT
clone size: -
D gene: -
J gene: TRBJ2-3
CDR3 length: 15
V gene: TRBV27

CDR3 protein: CASSDPGQPGANVLTF
CDR3 DNA: TGCGCCAGCAGTGATCCCGGCCAGCCTGGGGCCAACGTCCTGACTTTC
clone size: -
D gene: -
J gene: TRBJ2-6
CDR3 length: 16
V gene: TRBV10-2

CDR3 protein: CSSVGAGDWDEQFF
CDR3 DNA: TGCAGCTCCGTCGGTGCAGGTGACTGGGATGAGCAGTTCTTC
clone size: -
D gene: -
J gene: TRBJ2-1
CDR3 length: 14
V gene: TRBV29-1

CDR3 protein: CASTGWSLNYGYTF
CDR3 DNA: TGTGCCAGCACGGGGTGGTCCCTTAACTATGGCTACACCTTC
clone size: -
D gene: -
J gene: TRBJ1-2
CDR3 length: 14
V gene: TRBV2

CDR3 protein: CASSLQEGGKLFF
CDR3 DNA: TGTGCCAGCAGCTTACAGGAGGGCGGAAAACTGTTTTTT
clone size: -
D gene: -
J gene: TRBJ1-4
CDR3 length: 13
V gene: TRBV11-3

CDR3 protein: CASSHHPSSYNEQFF
CDR3 DNA: TGCGCCAGCAGCCACCATCCGAGCTCCTACAATGAGCAGTTCTTC
clone size: -
D gene: -
J gene: TRBJ2-1
CDR3 length: 15
V gene: TRBV4-1

CDR3 protein: CASSPPENGYTQYF
CDR3 DNA: TGTGCCAGCAGTCCGCCAGAAAACGGATATACGCAGTATTTT
clone size: -
D gene: -
J gene: TRBJ2-3
CDR3 length: 14
V gene: TRBV27

CDR3 protein: CASSRTGRILGNEKLFF
CDR3 DNA: TGTGCCAGCAGCCGCACGGGACGGATTTTGGGTAACGAAAAACTGTTTTTT
clone size: -
D gene: -
J gene: TRBJ1-4
CDR3 length: 17
V gene: TRBV4-2

CDR3 protein: CASNYLGHEQFF
CDR3 DNA: TGTGCCAGCAATTACCTGGGCCATGAGCAGTTCTTC
clone size: -
D gene: -
J gene: TRBJ2-1
CDR3 length: 12
V gene: TRBV28

CDR3 protein: CASRGQGKGTNYGYTF
CDR3 DNA: TGTGCCAGCAGGGGACAGGGAAAGGGTACTAACTATGGCTACACCTTC
clone size: -
D gene: TRBD1
J gene: TRBJ1-2
CDR3 length: 16
V gene: TRBV28

CDR3 protein: CASSPSGGAANEQFF
CDR3 DNA: TGCGCCAGCAGCCCTAGCGGGGGGGCCGCCAATGAGCAGTTCTTC
clone size: -
D gene: TRBD2
J gene: TRBJ2-1
CDR3 length: 15
V gene: TRBV4-1

CDR3 protein: CASNTGEEDQPQHF
CDR3 DNA: TGTGCCAGCAACACAGGGGAGGAAGATCAGCCCCAGCATTTT
clone size: -
D gene: TRBD1
J gene: TRBJ1-5
CDR3 length: 14
V gene: TRBV7-7

CDR3 protein: CASSVGGGAGQPQHF
CDR3 DNA: TGTGCCAGCAGCGTGGGGGGTGGGGCAGGTCAGCCCCAGCATTTT
clone size: -
D gene: -
J gene: TRBJ1-5
CDR3 length: 15
V gene: TRBV9

CDR3 protein: CASTSWVTGELFF
CDR3 DNA: TGTGCCAGCACCTCTTGGGTGACCGGGGAGCTGTTTTTT
clone size: -
D gene: -
J gene: TRBJ2-2
CDR3 length: 13
V gene: TRBV7-9

CDR3 protein: CASSMGGGQPQHF
CDR3 DNA: TGTGCCAGCAGCATGGGTGGGGGTCAGCCCCAGCATTTT
clone size: few
D gene: -
J gene: TRBJ1-5
CDR3 length: 13
V gene: TRBV5-6

CDR3 protein: CASSLGGRVDGYTF
CDR3 DNA: TGCGCCAGCAGCTTAGGAGGGCGCGTAGATGGCTACACCTTC
clone size: -
D gene: -
J gene: TRBJ1-2
CDR3 length: 14
V gene: TRBV5-1

CDR3 protein: CASSLWRELLTGELFF
CDR3 DNA: TGTGCCAGCAGTTTGTGGCGGGAGCTACTCACCGGGGAGCTGTTTTTT
clone size: -
D gene: TRBD2
J gene: TRBJ2-2
CDR3 length: 16
V gene: TRBV28

CDR3 protein: CSVSLGNEQFF
CDR3 DNA: TGCAGCGTAAGTCTCGGCAATGAGCAGTTCTTC
clone size: -
D gene: -
J gene: TRBJ2-1
CDR3 length: 11
V gene: TRBV29-1

CDR3 protein: CASIPGGGETQYF
CDR3 DNA: TGTGCCAGCATCCCCGGGGGCGGAGAGACCCAGTACTTC
clone size: -
D gene: -
J gene: TRBJ2-5
CDR3 length: 13
V gene: TRBV2

CDR3 protein: CASSYSGIATIYF
CDR3 DNA: TGTGCCAGCAGTTACTCGGGAATTGCCACCATATATTTT
clone size: -
D gene: -
J gene: TRBJ1-3
CDR3 length: 13
V gene: TRBV6-6

CDR3 protein: CASSPAGVSYNEQFF
CDR3 DNA: TGTGCCAGCTCACCCGCGGGGGTCTCCTACAATGAGCAGTTCTTC
clone size: -
D gene: TRBD2
J gene: TRBJ2-1
CDR3 length: 15
V gene: TRBV18

CDR3 protein: CASTPGIPTGIGELFF
CDR3 DNA: TGTGCCAGTACCCCCGGGATCCCCACAGGGATCGGGGAGCTGTTTTTT
clone size: -
D gene: -
J gene: TRBJ2-2
CDR3 length: 16
V gene: TRBV19

CDR3 protein: CASSPTGNQPQHF
CDR3 DNA: TGTGCCAGCAGCCCGACAGGTAATCAGCCCCAGCATTTT
clone size: few
D gene: -
J gene: TRBJ1-5
CDR3 length: 13
V gene: TRBV7-6

CDR3 protein: CASSLLPAGAYSNQPQHF
CDR3 DNA: TGTGCCAGCAGCTTATTGCCGGCTGGGGCATATAGCAATCAGCCCCAGCATTTT
clone size: medium-sized
D gene: -
J gene: TRBJ1-5
CDR3 length: 18
V gene: TRBV7-8

CDR3 protein: CASSPGTGGELFF
CDR3 DNA: TGTGCCAGCAGCCCCGGGACCGGCGGGGAGCTGTTTTTT
clone size: -
D gene: -
J gene: TRBJ2-2
CDR3 length: 13
V gene: TRBV9

CDR3 protein: CASSLAREGTPLHF
CDR3 DNA: TGCGCCAGCAGCTTGGCCAGGGAGGGGACACCCCTCCACTTT
clone size: -
D gene: -
J gene: TRBJ1-6
CDR3 length: 14
V gene: TRBV5-1

CDR3 protein: CASKYGTGSHEQYF
CDR3 DNA: TGTGCCAGCAAATACGGGACAGGGAGTCACGAGCAGTACTTC
clone size: few
D gene: TRBD1
J gene: TRBJ2-7
CDR3 length: 14
V gene: TRBV5-6

CDR3 protein: CASSQAGNGNQPQHF
CDR3 DNA: TGTGCCAGCAGCCAGGCGGGGAATGGCAATCAGCCCCAGCATTTT
clone size: -
D gene: -
J gene: TRBJ1-5
CDR3 length: 15
V gene: TRBV28

CDR3 protein: CASSPPRQGFVETQYF
CDR3 DNA: TGTGCCAGCAGCCCACCGCGACAGGGGTTTGTGGAGACCCAGTACTTC
clone size: once
D gene: TRBD1
J gene: TRBJ2-5
CDR3 length: 16
V gene: TRBV7-8

CDR3 protein: CASSLSGGSYNEQFF
CDR3 DNA: TGTGCCAGCAGTCTGAGTGGGGGTTCCTACAATGAGCAGTTCTTC
clone size: -
D gene: -
J gene: TRBJ2-1
CDR3 length: 15
V gene: TRBV7-3

CDR3 protein: CASMTGAQSSYNEQFF
CDR3 DNA: TGTGCCAGCATGACCGGGGCTCAGAGCTCCTACAATGAGCAGTTCTTC
clone size: -
D gene: -
J gene: TRBJ2-1
CDR3 length: 16
V gene: TRBV27

CDR3 protein: CASSSRDTGTQPQHF
CDR3 DNA: TGTGCCAGCAGCTCTCGGGACACGGGAACTCAGCCCCAGCATTTT
clone size: -
D gene: -
J gene: TRBJ1-5
CDR3 length: 15
V gene: TRBV13

CDR3 protein: CASSLTGYGNGYTF
CDR3 DNA: TGTGCCAGTAGTCTCACAGGGTATGGGAATGGCTACACCTTC
clone size: -
D gene: -
J gene: TRBJ1-2
CDR3 length: 14
V gene: TRBV19

CDR3 protein: CASSLWGIEQYF
CDR3 DNA: TGTGCCAGCAGCTTATGGGGTATCGAGCAGTACTTC
clone size: once
D gene: -
J gene: TRBJ2-7
CDR3 length: 12
V gene: TRBV7-9

CDR3 protein: CASSLSGGGLEQPQHF
CDR3 DNA: TGTGCCAGCAGTTTATCGGGTGGGGGGCTTGAGCAGCCCCAGCATTTT
clone size: -
D gene: -
J gene: TRBJ1-5
CDR3 length: 16
V gene: TRBV27

CDR3 protein: CASIHYNEQFF
CDR3 DNA: TGTGCCAGCATTCACTACAATGAGCAGTTCTTC
clone size: once
D gene: -
J gene: TRBJ2-1
CDR3 length: 11
V gene: TRBV27

CDR3 protein: CASSHPPTSGGAYTQYF
CDR3 DNA: TGTGCCAGCAGCCACCCCCCGACTAGCGGGGGGGCCTATACGCAGTATTTT
clone size: -
D gene: TRBD2
J gene: TRBJ2-3
CDR3 length: 17
V gene: TRBV9